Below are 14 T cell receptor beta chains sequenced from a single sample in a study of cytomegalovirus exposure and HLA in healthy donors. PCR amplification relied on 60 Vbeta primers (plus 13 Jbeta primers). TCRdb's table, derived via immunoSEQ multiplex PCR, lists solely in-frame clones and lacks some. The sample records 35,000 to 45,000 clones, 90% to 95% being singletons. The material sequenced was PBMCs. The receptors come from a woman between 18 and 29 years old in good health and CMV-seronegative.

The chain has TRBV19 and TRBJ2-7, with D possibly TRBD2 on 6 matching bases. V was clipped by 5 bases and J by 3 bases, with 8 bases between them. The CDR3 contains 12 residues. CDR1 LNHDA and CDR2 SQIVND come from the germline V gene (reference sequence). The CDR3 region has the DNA TGTGCCAGTAGTCCCGGGGGCTACGAGCAGTACTTC. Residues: CASSPGGYEQYF.

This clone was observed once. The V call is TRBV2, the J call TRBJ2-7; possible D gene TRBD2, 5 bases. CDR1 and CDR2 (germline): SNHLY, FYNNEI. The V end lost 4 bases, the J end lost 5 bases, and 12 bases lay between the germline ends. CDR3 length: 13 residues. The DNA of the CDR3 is TGTGCCAGCAGTGTAGGGAGTCTGAACGAGCAGTACTTC. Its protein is CASSVGSLNEQYF.

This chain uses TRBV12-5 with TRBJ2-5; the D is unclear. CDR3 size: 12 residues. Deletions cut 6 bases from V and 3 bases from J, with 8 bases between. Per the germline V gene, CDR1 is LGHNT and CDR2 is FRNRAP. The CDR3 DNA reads TGTGCTAGTGGCCGAACGGAAGAGACCCAGTACTTC. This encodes CASGRTEETQYF.

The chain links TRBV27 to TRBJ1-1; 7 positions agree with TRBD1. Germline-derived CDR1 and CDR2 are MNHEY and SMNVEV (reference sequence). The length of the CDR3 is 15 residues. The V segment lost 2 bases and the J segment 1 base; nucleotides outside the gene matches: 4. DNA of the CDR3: TGTGCCAGCAGTTTAGAGGGACAGTCGAACACTGAAGCTTTCTTT. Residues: CASSLEGQSNTEAFF.

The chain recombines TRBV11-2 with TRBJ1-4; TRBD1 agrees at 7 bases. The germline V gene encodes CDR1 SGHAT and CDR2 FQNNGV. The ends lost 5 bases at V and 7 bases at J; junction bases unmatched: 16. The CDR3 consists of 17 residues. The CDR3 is CASSPRFDRAGREKLFF. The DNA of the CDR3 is TGTGCCAGCAGCCCGAGGTTCGACAGGGCGGGTCGTGAAAAACTGTTTTTT.

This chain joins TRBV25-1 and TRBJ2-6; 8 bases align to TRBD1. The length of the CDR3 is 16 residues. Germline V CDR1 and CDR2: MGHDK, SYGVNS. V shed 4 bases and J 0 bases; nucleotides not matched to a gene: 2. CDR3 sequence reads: CASSVTGGSGANVLTF. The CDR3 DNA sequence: TGTGCCAGCAGTGTTACAGGGGGCTCTGGGGCCAACGTCCTGACTTTC.

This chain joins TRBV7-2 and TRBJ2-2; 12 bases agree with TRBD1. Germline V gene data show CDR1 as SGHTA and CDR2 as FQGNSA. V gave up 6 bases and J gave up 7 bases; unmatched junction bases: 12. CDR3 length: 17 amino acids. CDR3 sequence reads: CASRGTGGANFIGELFF. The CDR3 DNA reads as TGTGCCAGCAGGGGGACAGGGGGCGCGAATTTCATCGGGGAGCTGTTTTTT.

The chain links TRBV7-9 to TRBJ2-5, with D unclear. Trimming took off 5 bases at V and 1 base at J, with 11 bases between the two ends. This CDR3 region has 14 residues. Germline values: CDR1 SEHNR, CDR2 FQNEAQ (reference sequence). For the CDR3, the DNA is TGTGCCAGCAGCCTTCTTTCGGGCCAAGAGACCCAGTACTTC. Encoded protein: CASSLLSGQETQYF.

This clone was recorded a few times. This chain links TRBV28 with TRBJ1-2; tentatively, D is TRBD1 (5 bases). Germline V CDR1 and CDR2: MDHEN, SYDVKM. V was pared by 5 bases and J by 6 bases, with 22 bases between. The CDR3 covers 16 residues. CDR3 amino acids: CASSSPYRGQADGYTF. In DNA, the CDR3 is TGTGCCAGCAGTAGCCCTTATAGAGGACAAGCCGATGGCTACACCTTC.

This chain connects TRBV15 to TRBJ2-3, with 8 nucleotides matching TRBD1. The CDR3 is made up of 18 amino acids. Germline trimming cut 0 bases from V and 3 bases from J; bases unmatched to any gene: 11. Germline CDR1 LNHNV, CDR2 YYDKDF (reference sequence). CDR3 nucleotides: TGTGCCACCAGCAGAGATAGGAGGCCAGGGGGCAGGACAGATACGCAGTATTTT. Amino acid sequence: CATSRDRRPGGRTDTQYF.

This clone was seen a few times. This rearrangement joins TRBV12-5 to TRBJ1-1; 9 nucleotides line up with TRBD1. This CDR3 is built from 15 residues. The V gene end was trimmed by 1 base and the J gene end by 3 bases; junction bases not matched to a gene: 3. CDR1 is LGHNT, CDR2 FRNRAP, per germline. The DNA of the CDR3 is TGTGCTAGTGGTTTGGGCGGGACAGGGTACACTGAAGCTTTCTTT. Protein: CASGLGGTGYTEAFF.

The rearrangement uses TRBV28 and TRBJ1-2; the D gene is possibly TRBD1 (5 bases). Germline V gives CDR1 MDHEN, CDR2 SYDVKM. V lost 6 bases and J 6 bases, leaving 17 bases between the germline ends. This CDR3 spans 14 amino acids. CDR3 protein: CASSSPGGSDGYTF. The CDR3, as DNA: TGTGCCAGCAGCTCCCCCGGGGGTAGCGATGGCTACACCTTC.

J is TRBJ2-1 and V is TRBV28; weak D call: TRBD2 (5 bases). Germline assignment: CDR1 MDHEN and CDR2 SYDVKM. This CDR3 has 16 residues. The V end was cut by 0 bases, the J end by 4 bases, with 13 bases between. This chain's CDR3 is CASSLWSGAVYNEQFF. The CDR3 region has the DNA TGTGCCAGCAGTTTATGGAGCGGAGCCGTTTACAATGAGCAGTTCTTC.

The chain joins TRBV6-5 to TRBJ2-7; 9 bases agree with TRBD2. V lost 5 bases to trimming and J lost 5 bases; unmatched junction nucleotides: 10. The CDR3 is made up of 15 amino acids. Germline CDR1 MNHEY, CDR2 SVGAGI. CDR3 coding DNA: TGTGCCAGCAGTCGCGGGAGGGCCGGGGTAAACGAGCAGTACTTC. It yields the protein CASSRGRAGVNEQYF.